The TCR beta chain under discussion was sequenced for a study of response to subunit inactivated influenza vaccine. TCRdb itself ran the RT-PCR reads through MiXCR, one entry per CDR3 protein. The profile shows over 650,000 distinct CDR3 sequences, around 18% of them singletons. The CDR3 spans 19 residues. General study points: Researchers suggested that each seasonal influenza vaccination recruits few new T cells.

A few counts support this clonotype. Its cognate antigen is unknown. The chain uses TRBV21-1 and TRBJ2-2; the D call of TRBD2 is as the table states it, not checked on the DNA. TRBV21-1 is designated a pseudogene. This TCR came from a man aged 45-65 years who received an inactivated influenza vaccine. The sample in question was PBMCs from blood, obtained more than 4 days after vaccination. Here the CDR3 reads CASSKEAPSTEPNTGELFF. In DNA form, the CDR3 reads TGTGCCAGCAGCAAAGAAGCTCCCTCGACGGAGCCGAACACCGGGGAGCTGTTTTTT.